This passage covers 30 T cell receptor beta chains from one sample sequenced in a study of cytomegalovirus exposure and HLA in healthy donors. 60 Vbeta and 13 Jbeta primers were used in PCR. Libraries were prepared by immunoSEQ multiplex PCR; TCRdb keeps only in-frame clonotypes and omits some of them. In the table there are about 140,000 clones, 60% to 80% of which are singletons. The sequenced sample consisted of PBMCs. Source of these receptors: a female donor in good health and CMV-seronegative.

The gene calls are TRBV27 and TRBJ2-1; TRBD1 matches at 9 bases. Germline values: CDR1 MNHEY, CDR2 SMNVEV (reference sequence). This CDR3 is 16 amino acids long. Losses at the gene ends were 5 bases for V and 7 bases for J; bases not matched to a gene: 12. CDR3 sequence reads: CASSRPGTGNPNEQFF. CDR3 sequence (DNA): TGTGCCAGCAGTCGCCCCGGGACAGGGAATCCGAATGAGCAGTTCTTC.

This chain links TRBV7-9 with TRBJ2-7; TRBD2 matches 9 bases. Germline V gene sequence: CDR1 SEHNR, CDR2 FQNEAQ (reference sequence). Trimming removed 4 bases from V and 5 bases from J; junction bases left unmatched: 9. CDR3 length: 15 residues. The CDR3 is CASSSRGGGRDEQYF. DNA for the CDR3: TGTGCCAGCAGCTCCCGCGGGGGGGGCAGAGACGAGCAGTACTTC. Looking up the rest from reference TRBV7-9 and TRBJ2-7 gives the full variable domain: DTGVSQNPRHKITKRGQNVTFRCDPISEHNRLYWYRQTLGQGPEFLTYFQNEAQLEKSRLLSDRFSAERPKGSFSTLEIQRTEQGDSAMYLCASSSRGGGRDEQYFGPGTRLTVT.

V usage is TRBV5-1 and J usage is TRBJ2-1; TRBD1 agrees at 11 bases. V trimming: 4 bases; J trimming: 6 bases; junction bases outside the gene matches: 3. The CDR3 has 14 amino acids. Germline-derived CDR1 and CDR2 are SGHRS and YFSETQ. The CDR3 loop reads CASSRDRGINEQFF. Here the CDR3 DNA reads TGCGCCAGCAGCAGGGACAGGGGGATCAATGAGCAGTTCTTC. Filled out from reference TRBV5-1 and TRBJ2-1, the complete variable domain reads KAGVTQTPRYLIKTRGQQVTLSCSPISGHRSVSWYQQTPGQGLQFLFEYFSETQRNKGNFPGRFSGRQFSNSRSEMNVSTLELGDSALYLCASSRDRGINEQFFGPGTRLTVL.

The chain links TRBV28 to TRBJ1-1; tentative D call: TRBD1 (6 bases). The V gene lost 7 bases and the J gene lost 4 bases, with 13 bases spanning the gap. This CDR3 is built from 13 residues. CDR1 is MDHEN and CDR2 is SYDVKM in the germline V gene. The CDR3: CASTGGRGTEAFF. The DNA for the CDR3 is TGTGCCAGCACGGGGGGGCGGGGCACTGAAGCTTTCTTT. The variable domain in full, completed from reference TRBV28 and TRBJ1-1, reads DVKVTQSSRYLVKRTGEKVFLECVQDMDHENMFWYRQDPGLGLRLIYFSYDVKMKEKGDIPEGYSVSREKKERFSLILESASTNQTSMYLCASTGGRGTEAFFGQGTRLTVV.

The chain joins TRBV7-2 to TRBJ2-2, with 10 bases that match TRBD1. The V segment lost 4 bases and the J segment 6 bases; nucleotides outside the gene matches: 5. The germline CDR1 and CDR2 sequences are SGHTA and FQGNSA. The CDR3 sequence is 15 residues long. CDR3 nucleotides: TGTGCCAGCAGCTCAGACAGGGGGCGGTCCGGGGAGCTGTTTTTT. Protein: CASSSDRGRSGELFF.

The chain couples TRBV14 to TRBJ2-7; 7 nucleotides match TRBD1. The CDR3 consists of 14 residues. Germline loops: CDR1 SGHDN, CDR2 FVKESK. J gave up 0 bases and V 1 base, and 0 bases lay outside the gene matches. This CDR3 reads CASSQGTGSYEQYF. In nucleotides, the CDR3 is TGTGCCAGCAGCCAAGGGACAGGCTCCTACGAGCAGTACTTC.

V usage is TRBV28 and J usage is TRBJ2-7, with 7 bases that match TRBD1. Per germline, CDR1 MDHEN and CDR2 SYDVKM. The CDR3 totals 13 residues. V gave up 2 bases and J gave up 2 bases; unmatched junction bases: 0. CDR3 DNA: TGTGCCAGCAGTTTAGGGACAGCCTACGAGCAGTACTTC. This translates into CASSLGTAYEQYF.

J is TRBJ1-2 and V is TRBV7-2, with TRBD1 matching 10 bases. Germline V lookup: CDR1 SGHTA, CDR2 FQGNSA. The CDR3 length is 15 residues. J gave up 7 bases and V 2 bases, and 7 bases lay outside the gene matches. CDR3 nucleotides: TGTGCCAGCAGCTTAAATTTTGGGACAGGGGCTGGCTACACCTTC. This gives the protein CASSLNFGTGAGYTF.

This chain links TRBV9 with TRBJ1-2, with 9 bases aligning to TRBD1. The germline gives CDR1 SGDLS, CDR2 YYNGEE. The V and J ends lost 0 bases and 3 bases, in that order; junction bases with no gene match: 3. This CDR3 is 15 amino acids long. CDR3 protein: CASSVGDRADYGYTF. CDR3 bases: TGTGCCAGCAGCGTAGGGGACAGGGCTGACTATGGCTACACCTTC.

The gene calls are TRBV5-6 and TRBJ1-1; tentatively, D is TRBD1 (5 bases). V lost 0 bases to trimming and J lost 0 bases, with 6 bases between them. Germline CDR1 SGHDT, CDR2 YYEEEE. There are 14 residues in the CDR3. The CDR3 nucleotides read TGTGCCAGCAGCTTGGGGGGCATGAACACTGAAGCTTTCTTT. This gives the protein CASSLGGMNTEAFF.

V usage is TRBV7-9 and J usage is TRBJ2-5; D possibly corresponds to TRBD2 (7 bases). Germline-derived CDR1 and CDR2 are SEHNR and FQNEAQ (reference sequence). CDR3 length equals 15 residues. The V and J ends lost 7 bases and 2 bases respectively, with 17 bases between them. The CDR3 DNA follows: TGTGCCAGCACCTTTTCGGCGGGGGCGCAAGAGACCCAGTACTTC. It codes for CASTFSAGAQETQYF.

The chain couples TRBV7-8 to TRBJ2-3; D is undetermined. With 1 base removed from V and 4 bases from J, the gap between germline ends came to 6 bases. Per germline, CDR1 SGHVS and CDR2 FQNEAQ. The CDR3 is 13 residues long. The CDR3 DNA reads as TGTGCCAGCAGCTTAGATAGCCCAGATACGCAGTATTTT. As protein: CASSLDSPDTQYF.

The genes are TRBV10-2 and TRBJ1-1; 10 nucleotides match TRBD1. This CDR3 region has 19 residues. J gave up 4 bases and V 0 bases, and 14 bases lay outside the gene matches. CDR1 and CDR2 (germline): WSHSY, SAAADI. The CDR3 region is CASSESGGTGVSLATEAFF. CDR3 in DNA: TGCGCCAGCAGTGAGTCGGGAGGGACAGGGGTATCACTAGCCACTGAAGCTTTCTTT.

The chain combines TRBV18 with TRBJ1-3; D uncertain. Germline CDR1 is KGHSH and CDR2 is LQKENI. This CDR3 contains 13 residues. Trimming stripped 6 bases from V and 2 bases from J, with 8 bases between. The CDR3 sequence: CASSESTGNTIYF. The CDR3 DNA is TGTGCCAGCTCGGAGTCGACTGGAAACACCATATATTTT. The variable domain in full, with the rest retrieved from reference TRBV18 and TRBJ1-3, is NAGVMQNPRHLVRRRGQEARLRCSPMKGHSHVYWYRQLPEEGLKFMVYLQKENIIDESGMPKERFSAEFPKEGPSILRIQQVVRGDSAAYFCASSESTGNTIYFGEGSWLTVV.

The J gene is TRBJ2-5, the V gene TRBV5-1; TRBD1 aligns across 11 bases. This CDR3 has 14 amino acids. Per germline, CDR1 SGHRS and CDR2 YFSETQ. Unmatched junction bases numbered 5, after V lost 6 bases and J lost 4 bases. CDR3 nucleotide sequence: TGCGCCAGCACGGACAGGGGGCGCGTAGAGACCCAGTACTTC. Protein product: CASTDRGRVETQYF.

The chain has TRBV7-2 and TRBJ2-7, with D maybe TRBD1 (6 bases). Trimming shortened V by 6 bases and J by 2 bases, and 11 bases separated the two germline ends. Germline CDR1 and CDR2: SGHTA and FQGNSA. There are 13 residues in the CDR3. The CDR3 loop is CASRPDRPYEQYF. The CDR3 nucleotides read TGTGCCAGCAGACCAGACAGGCCCTACGAGCAGTACTTC.

This clone was observed a few times. The V gene is TRBV7-2, the J gene TRBJ1-4; TRBD1 might be the D (6 bases). The ends were cut back, 4 bases at V and 8 bases at J, with 17 bases in the middle. Germline V CDR1 and CDR2: SGHTA, FQGNSA. The CDR3 runs 15 residues. The CDR3 DNA sequence: TGTGCCAGCAGCTCGGGGGGGGCAGCAGGGGAAAAACTGTTTTTT. Translating it yields CASSSGGAAGEKLFF.

The rearrangement uses TRBV5-4 and TRBJ2-1, with TRBD2 matching over 9 bases. The CDR3 is 17 residues long. V was pared by 0 bases and J by 4 bases, with 8 bases of the junction left unmatched. The germline gives CDR1 SGHNT, CDR2 YYREEE (reference sequence). The CDR3 sequence is CASSLEWGSGGYNEQFF. In DNA form, the CDR3 reads TGTGCCAGCAGCTTGGAGTGGGGCAGCGGGGGGTACAATGAGCAGTTCTTC. The whole variable domain, remainder taken from reference TRBV5-4 and TRBJ2-1, is ETGVTQSPTHLIKTRGQQVTLRCSSQSGHNTVSWYQQALGQGPQFIFQYYREEENGRGNFPPRFSGLQFPNYSSELNVNALELDDSALYLCASSLEWGSGGYNEQFFGPGTRLTVL.

The chain uses TRBV27 and TRBJ1-5, with D uncertain. Germline V CDR1 and CDR2: MNHEY, SMNVEV (reference sequence). This CDR3 has 12 amino acids. V was cut by 6 bases and J by 4 bases, with 7 bases left in between. The CDR3 region has the DNA TGTGCCAGCAGCACTCTGAATCAGCCCCAGCATTTT. Protein product: CASSTLNQPQHF.

The gene calls are TRBV5-1 and TRBJ2-2; D possibly corresponds to TRBD1 (5 bases). The germline CDR1 and CDR2 sequences are SGHRS and YFSETQ. This CDR3 has 14 residues. Trimming stripped 4 bases from V and 5 bases from J, with 12 bases between. CDR3 sequence (DNA): TGCGCCAGCAGCCACCCAGGGAAAACCGGGGAGCTGTTTTTT. Its protein is CASSHPGKTGELFF.

This rearrangement joins TRBV6-4 to TRBJ1-2, with D possibly TRBD1 on 5 matching bases. Germline CDR1 MRHNA, CDR2 SNTAGT. The CDR3 sequence is 16 residues long. The V gene lost 3 bases and the J gene lost 6 bases, with 20 bases spanning the gap. The CDR3 region is CASSEGGGVPADGYTF. In DNA form, the CDR3 reads TGTGCCAGCAGTGAGGGGGGTGGGGTCCCGGCAGATGGCTACACCTTC.

This clone appeared a few times. The chain uses TRBV7-9 and TRBJ1-5; D gene unclear. V shed 6 bases and J shed 1 base, with 13 bases lying between them. CDR1 and CDR2 from the germline V gene are SEHNR and FQNEAQ (reference sequence). The CDR3 loop spans 15 amino acids. The CDR3 protein is CASRSGEGSNQPQHF. The CDR3 DNA reads as TGTGCCAGCAGATCCGGGGAAGGGAGCAATCAGCCCCAGCATTTT.

This clone was recorded a few times. V is TRBV19 and J is TRBJ2-7; perhaps TRBD2 as D (6 bases). CDR1 and CDR2 from the germline V gene are LNHDA and SQIVND (reference sequence). The CDR3 sequence is 12 residues long. V was trimmed by 3 bases and J by 7 bases, leaving 10 bases between them. The CDR3 here is CASSIKGREQYF. CDR3 bases: TGTGCCAGTAGTATCAAGGGGAGGGAGCAGTACTTC. Complete variable domain (other parts from reference TRBV19 and TRBJ2-7): DGGITQSPKYLFRKEGQNVTLSCEQNLNHDAMYWYRQDPGQGLRLIYYSQIVNDFQKGDIAEGYSVSREKKESFPLTVTSAQKNPTAFYLCASSIKGREQYFGPGTRLTVT.

V usage is TRBV5-4 and J usage is TRBJ1-1; 10 bases fit TRBD1. Trimming took 4 bases from V and 8 from J; bases not matched to a gene: 2. The V gene's germline CDR1 is SGHNT and CDR2 YYREEE (reference sequence). The CDR3 length is 12 residues. CDR3 residues: CASSRDRGEAFF. The CDR3 DNA reads TGTGCCAGCAGCCGGGACAGGGGAGAAGCTTTCTTT.

The chain couples TRBV6-1 to TRBJ2-1, with 11 positions matching TRBD2. The ends lost 2 bases at V and 5 bases at J; junction bases unmatched: 5. CDR1 MNHNS and CDR2 SASEGT come from the germline V gene. This CDR3 region has 16 residues. The CDR3 is CASSEISGGVNNEQFF. CDR3 bases: TGTGCCAGCAGTGAAATTAGCGGGGGGGTAAACAATGAGCAGTTCTTC.

This clone was counted only a few times. The chain is built from TRBV2 and TRBJ1-5; D gene uncertain. The germline V gene has CDR1 SNHLY and CDR2 FYNNEI. The CDR3 length is 14 residues. V was clipped by 4 bases and J by 1 base, with 8 bases between them. For the CDR3, the DNA is TGTGCCAGCAGTGCCGGCGGGAGCAATCAGCCCCAGCATTTT. Amino acid sequence: CASSAGGSNQPQHF.

V is TRBV19 and J is TRBJ2-5; TRBD2 might be the D (7 bases). The CDR3 has 14 amino acids. CDR1 LNHDA and CDR2 SQIVND come from the germline V gene (reference sequence). Trimming pared 5 bases from V and 5 bases from J, leaving 15 bases between. CDR3 bases: TGTGCCAGTAGTCCCCGGGGGGCGAGCGAGACCCAGTACTTC. It is translated as CASSPRGASETQYF.

This clone was recorded once. The chain uses TRBV6-5 and TRBJ2-3; D is unresolved. Germline assignment: CDR1 MNHEY and CDR2 SVGAGI. CDR3 length: 13 amino acids. Trimming left V 2 bases short and J 11 bases short, with 14 bases between. In nucleotides, the CDR3 is TGTGCCAGCAGTTACCGAGGAGTCCGTGGGCAGTATTTT. Translated: CASSYRGVRGQYF.

V is TRBV18 and J is TRBJ2-3; TRBD2 might be the D (6 bases). The germline V and J ends were trimmed by 2 bases and 0 bases, with 12 bases remaining between them. The CDR3 extends over 16 amino acids. Per the germline V gene, CDR1 is KGHSH and CDR2 is LQKENI. CDR3 amino acids: CASSPKGGASTDTQYF. DNA for the CDR3: TGTGCCAGCTCACCAAAAGGAGGGGCCAGCACAGATACGCAGTATTTT.

This chain uses TRBV28 with TRBJ2-7; 8 bases line up with TRBD2. Germline V gene lookup returns CDR1 MDHEN and CDR2 SYDVKM. With 5 bases clipped from V and 5 bases from J, the junction kept 11 bases outside the gene matches. The CDR3 sequence is 15 residues long. The CDR3 bases are TGTGCCAGCAGTGGGGGGACGGGGGGGCCCCACGAGCAGTACTTC. This codes for CASSGGTGGPHEQYF.